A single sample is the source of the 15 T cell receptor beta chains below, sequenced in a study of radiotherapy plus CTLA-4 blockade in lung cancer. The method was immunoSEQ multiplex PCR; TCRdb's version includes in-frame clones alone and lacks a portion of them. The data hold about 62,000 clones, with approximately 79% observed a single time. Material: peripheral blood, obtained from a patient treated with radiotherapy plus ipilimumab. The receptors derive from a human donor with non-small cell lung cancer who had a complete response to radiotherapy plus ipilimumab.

CDR3 sequence (DNA): TGTGCCAGCAGCCCGACAGAAGCCAATCAGCCCCAGCATTTT. Translating it yields CASSPTEANQPQHF. The rearrangement joins TRBV7-8 to TRBJ1-5; the D gene is possibly TRBD1 (5 bases). Germline loops: CDR1 SGHVS, CDR2 FQNEAQ. This CDR3 is built from 14 residues. Trimming took 5 bases from V and 3 from J, leaving 11 bases between them. The whole variable domain, remainder taken from reference TRBV7-8 and TRBJ1-5, is GAGVSQSPRYKVAKRGQDVALRCDPISGHVSLFWYQQALGQGPEFLTYFQNEAQLDKSGLPSDRFFAERPEGSVSTLKIQRTQQEDSAVYLCASSPTEANQPQHFGDGTRLSIL.

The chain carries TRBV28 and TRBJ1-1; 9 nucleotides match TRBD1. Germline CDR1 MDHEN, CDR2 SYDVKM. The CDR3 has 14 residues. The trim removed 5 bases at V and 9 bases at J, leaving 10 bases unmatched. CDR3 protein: CASSPGTGSGKAFF. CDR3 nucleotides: TGTGCCAGCAGTCCGGGGACAGGGTCGGGGAAAGCTTTCTTT.

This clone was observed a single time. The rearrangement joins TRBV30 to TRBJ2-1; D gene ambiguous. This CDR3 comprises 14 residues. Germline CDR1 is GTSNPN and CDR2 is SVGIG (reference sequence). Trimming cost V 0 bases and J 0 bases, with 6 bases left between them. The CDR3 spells CAWSVLSSYNEQFF. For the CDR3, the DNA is TGTGCCTGGAGTGTACTAAGCTCCTACAATGAGCAGTTCTTC.

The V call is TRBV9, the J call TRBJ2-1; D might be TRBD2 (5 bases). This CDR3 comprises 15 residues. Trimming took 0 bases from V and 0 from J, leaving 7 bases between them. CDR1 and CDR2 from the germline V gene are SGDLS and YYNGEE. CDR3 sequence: CASSVGTSSYNEQFF. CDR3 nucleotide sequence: TGTGCCAGCAGCGTAGGTACTAGCTCCTACAATGAGCAGTTCTTC.

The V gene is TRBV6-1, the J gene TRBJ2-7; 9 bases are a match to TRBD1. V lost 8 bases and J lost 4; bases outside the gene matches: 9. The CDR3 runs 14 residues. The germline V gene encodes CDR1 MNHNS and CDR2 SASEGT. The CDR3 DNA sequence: TGTGCCAGCTTACCGGGACAGGGTAAGTACGAGCAGTACTTC. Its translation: CASLPGQGKYEQYF.

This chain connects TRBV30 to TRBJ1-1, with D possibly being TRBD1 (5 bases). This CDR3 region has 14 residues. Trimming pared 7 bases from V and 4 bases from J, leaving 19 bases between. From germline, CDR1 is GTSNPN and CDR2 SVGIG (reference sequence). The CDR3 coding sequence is TGTGCCTTCAACTACGGGGCGCGGGGCACTGAAGCTTTCTTT. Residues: CAFNYGARGTEAFF.

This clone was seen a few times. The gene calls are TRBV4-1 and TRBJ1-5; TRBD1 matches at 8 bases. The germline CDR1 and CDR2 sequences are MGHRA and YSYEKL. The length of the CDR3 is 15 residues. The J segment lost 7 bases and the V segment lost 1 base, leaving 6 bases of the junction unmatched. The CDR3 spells CASSQGQAGGQPQHF. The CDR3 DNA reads TGCGCCAGCAGCCAAGGTCAGGCAGGGGGCCAGCCCCAGCATTTT.

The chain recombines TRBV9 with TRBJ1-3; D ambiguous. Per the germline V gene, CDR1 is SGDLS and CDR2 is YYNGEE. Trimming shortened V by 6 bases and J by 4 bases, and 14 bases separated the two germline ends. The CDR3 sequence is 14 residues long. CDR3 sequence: CASTFGSSGNTIYF. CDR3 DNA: TGTGCCAGCACCTTCGGTAGTTCCGGAAACACCATATATTTT. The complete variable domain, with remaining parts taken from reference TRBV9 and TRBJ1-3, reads DSGVTQTPKHLITATGQRVTLRCSPRSGDLSVYWYQQSLDQGLQFLIQYYNGEERAKGNILERFSAQQFPDLHSELNLSSLELGDSALYFCASTFGSSGNTIYFGEGSWLTVV.

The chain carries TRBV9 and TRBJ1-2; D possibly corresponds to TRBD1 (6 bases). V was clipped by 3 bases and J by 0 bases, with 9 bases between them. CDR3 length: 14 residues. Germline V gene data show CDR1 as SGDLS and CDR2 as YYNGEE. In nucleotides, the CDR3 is TGTGCCAGCAGCGCGGGACACACTAACTATGGCTACACCTTC. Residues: CASSAGHTNYGYTF.

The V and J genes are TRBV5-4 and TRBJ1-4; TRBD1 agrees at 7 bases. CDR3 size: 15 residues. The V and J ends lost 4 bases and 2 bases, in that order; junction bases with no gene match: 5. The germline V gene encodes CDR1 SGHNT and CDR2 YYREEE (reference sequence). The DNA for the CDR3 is TGTGCCAGCAGCGCTCCGGGACAGACTAATGAAAAACTGTTTTTT. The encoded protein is CASSAPGQTNEKLFF. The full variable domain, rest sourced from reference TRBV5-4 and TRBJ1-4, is ETGVTQSPTHLIKTRGQQVTLRCSSQSGHNTVSWYQQALGQGPQFIFQYYREEENGRGNFPPRFSGLQFPNYSSELNVNALELDDSALYLCASSAPGQTNEKLFFGSGTQLSVL.

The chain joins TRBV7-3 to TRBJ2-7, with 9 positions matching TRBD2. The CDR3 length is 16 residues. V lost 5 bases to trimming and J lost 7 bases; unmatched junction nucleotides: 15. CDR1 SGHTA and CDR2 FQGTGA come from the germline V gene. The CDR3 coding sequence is TGTGCCAGCAGCCCAGACGAGGCGGGGGGGACCCTGGAGCAGTACTTC. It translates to CASSPDEAGGTLEQYF.

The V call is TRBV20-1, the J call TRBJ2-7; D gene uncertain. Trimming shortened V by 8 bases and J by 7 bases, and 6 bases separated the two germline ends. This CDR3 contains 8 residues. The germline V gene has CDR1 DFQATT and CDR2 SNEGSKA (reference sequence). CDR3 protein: CSPGEQYF. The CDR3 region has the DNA TGCAGTCCCGGTGAGCAGTACTTC.

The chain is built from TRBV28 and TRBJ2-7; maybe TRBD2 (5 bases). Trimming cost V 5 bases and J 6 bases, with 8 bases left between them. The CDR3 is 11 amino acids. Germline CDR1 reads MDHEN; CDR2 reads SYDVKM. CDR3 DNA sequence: TGTGCCAGCAGTATAGCGCTCGAGCAGTACTTC. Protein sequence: CASSIALEQYF.

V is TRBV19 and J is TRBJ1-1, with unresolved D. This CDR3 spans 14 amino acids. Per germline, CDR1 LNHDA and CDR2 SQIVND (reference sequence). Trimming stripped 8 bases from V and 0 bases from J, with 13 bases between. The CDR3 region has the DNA TGTGCCAGTCGGCGGATCCCGGTGAACACTGAAGCTTTCTTT. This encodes CASRRIPVNTEAFF.

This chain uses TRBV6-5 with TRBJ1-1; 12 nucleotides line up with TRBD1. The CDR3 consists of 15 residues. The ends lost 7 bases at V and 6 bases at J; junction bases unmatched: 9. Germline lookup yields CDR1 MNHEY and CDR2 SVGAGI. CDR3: CASNKGDRGLAEAFF. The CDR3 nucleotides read TGTGCCAGCAATAAGGGGGACAGGGGGCTTGCTGAAGCTTTCTTT.